This T cell receptor beta chain was sequenced for a study of TIL therapy for anti-PD-1-resistant metastatic lung cancer (TCRdb year 2021). Notes on the research overall: Before any PD-1/PD-L1 blockade was given, tumors were harvested, nivolumab was then administered, and patients who progressed went on to receive lymphodepletion, an infusion of expanded TIL, and IL-2. A median age of approximately 50 years (range roughly 38-85) and a median tumor PD-L1 proportion score of roughly 5.8% were recorded among enrolled patients. Most of the cohort had lung adenocarcinoma, several tumors were EGFR-mutant and two were ALK-rearranged, and half of the patients were current or former smokers. Across the cohort, whole-exome sequencing showed a median non-synonymous tumor mutation burden of roughly 1.5 mutations per megabase. T cell receptor beta sequencing of tumor and peripheral blood served to follow clonotypes across the tumor, the expanded TIL product, and serial blood samples. Overall results and qualifications from the work: Clonotypes from the infused TIL partially replaced the baseline peripheral repertoire and then declined over months, and persistence showed no apparent association with response. The cohort was highly selected, with more treatment-naive, never-smoker and oncogene-addicted patients than typical, limiting generalizability. The study protocol defined all tumor marker inferences as exploratory.

The label giving this sample's time point can be read as: pre-treatment sample, taken before nivolumab and TIL therapy. Adults with stage 4 NSCLC were enrolled in a dual-center phase I trial from late 2017 to January 2020. The samples were obtained from a phase I trial that was single-arm and open-label and tested tumor-infiltrating lymphocyte therapy combined with nivolumab in advanced non-small cell lung cancer. Blood mononuclear cells from EDTA tubes were isolated by Ficoll gradient, snap-frozen as pellets, and DNA was extracted with a Qiagen mini-prep kit. Concerning this clone: Its binding antigen is unknown. No clone much larger than this one lies a single base away; base qualities are absent.

TCR beta CDR3 regions were amplified from genomic DNA by bias-controlled multiplex PCR with the immunoSEQ v3 hsTCRB kit. TCR libraries were sequenced on an Illumina NextSeq 500 to some 2.2 million read pairs for survey level or about 5-6 million for deep level. In the source study's methods: Clonality was reported by immunoSEQ Analyzer software, which also assigned V, D and J genes and filtered out non-productive sequences. Repertoires of infused TIL and blood were compared using productive Simpson clonality and the Morisita overlap index of productive TRB rearrangements. The absolute count of a clonotype in blood was estimated by multiplying the lymphocyte count by the CD3+ fraction and by the productive frequency of the clone. This immuneACCESS table, as held by TCRdb, lists in-frame sequences with V and J called but not all clones. Of the missing ones, under half trace to an unresolved V gene in checked studies; the others have no known cause. V and J calls and clone size are those listed in that table; D and trimming were worked out from the DNA. Recorded for this sample are 35,000 to 55,000 clones; 70% to 80% of them occurred a single time. The top ten constitute about 16% of the sample.

CDR3 length: 14 amino acids, cysteine to phenylalanine. Just the 42-base CDR3 DNA is kept, in frame starting at base 1. According to the germline V gene, CDR1 reads MNHNS and CDR2 reads SASEGT. Trimming takes 7 bases from V and 8 bases from J, and the germline ends sit 18 bases apart. Here the sequenced sample was blood, taken at baseline. This chain is built from TRBV6-1 and TRBJ2-1; no D gene is confidently identified. This sequence originates from a man between 65 and 79 years old with non-small cell lung cancer. The CDR3 amino acid sequence is: CASKLTDGVYEQFF. The sequence in DNA is TGTGCCAGCAAACTGACGGACGGTGTGTATGAGCAGTTCTTC.